Below, 5 T cell receptor beta chains from the same sample are listed, as sequenced in a study of spatial heterogeneity in lung cancer. TCRdb redid the calling of the 5' RACE reads with MiXCR, one entry per CDR3 protein. The table lists 36,000 or so distinct CDR3 sequences, 4% to 6% of them singletons, with around 26% in the top ten. Specified time point: sample taken at primary tumor resection. Researchers sequenced whole RNA taken from tumor, nontumor lung or frozen PBMC without sorting. Material: PBMCs, obtained at surgery. The receptors were sampled from a female donor with early-stage non-small cell lung cancer.

In its sample, this clonotype was seen many times. The V call is TRBV3-1, the J call TRBJ2-3; D perhaps matches TRBD1 (5 bases). In germline, CDR1 is LGHDT, CDR2 YNNKEL (reference sequence). This CDR3 is 20 amino acids long. The V gene lost 2 bases and the J gene lost 0 bases, with 24 bases spanning the gap. CDR3 region: CASSQTPFVGRNPSTDTQYF. CDR3 DNA sequence: TGTGCCAGCAGCCAAACCCCCTTTGTGGGGCGTAACCCTAGCACAGATACGCAGTATTTT.

This clonotype showed up many times. The J gene is TRBJ2-5, the V gene TRBV12-3 or TRBV12-4; D ambiguous. Trimming cost V 1 base and J 2 bases, with 5 bases left between them. This CDR3 region has 13 residues. CDR3: CASSLGEQETQYF. DNA of the CDR3: TGTGCCAGCAGTTTAGGGGAACAAGAGACCCAGTACTTC.

This clonotype was detected ten times or more. The rearrangement joins TRBV12-3 or TRBV12-4 to TRBJ1-5; TRBD1 agrees at 9 bases. Trimming removed 3 bases from V and 7 bases from J; junction bases left unmatched: 4. The CDR3 is 14 residues long. Here the CDR3 reads CASSFGDRAQPQHF. The CDR3 coding sequence is TGTGCCAGCAGTTTCGGGGACAGGGCCCAGCCCCAGCATTTT.

This clonotype was seen repeatedly, ten times or more. The chain links TRBV5-1 to TRBJ2-5, with D perhaps matching TRBD2 (5 bases). Deletions cut 0 bases from V and 5 bases from J, with 14 bases between. The CDR3 is 15 amino acids. Germline CDR1 SGHRS, CDR2 YFSETQ. CDR3 bases: TGCGCCAGCAGCTTGGTTGAGGGATTAGAGGAGACCCAGTACTTC. Translating it yields CASSLVEGLEETQYF.

The chain is built from TRBV19 and TRBJ1-2; D perhaps matches TRBD1 (6 bases). This CDR3 is built from 14 residues. V lost 3 bases, J lost 7 bases, and 15 bases lay in between. The germline gives CDR1 LNHDA, CDR2 SQIVND (reference sequence). CDR3 DNA sequence: TGTGCCAGTAGTATTCGGCCGGGACACCCTGGCTACACCTTC. It codes for CASSIRPGHPGYTF. Based on the CDR3 plus reference TRBV19 and TRBJ1-2, the full variable domain is DGGITQSPKYLFRKEGQNVTLSCEQNLNHDAMYWYRQDPGQGLRLIYYSQIVNDFQKGDIAEGYSVSREKKESFPLTVTSAQKNPTAFYLCASSIRPGHPGYTFGSGTRLTVV.